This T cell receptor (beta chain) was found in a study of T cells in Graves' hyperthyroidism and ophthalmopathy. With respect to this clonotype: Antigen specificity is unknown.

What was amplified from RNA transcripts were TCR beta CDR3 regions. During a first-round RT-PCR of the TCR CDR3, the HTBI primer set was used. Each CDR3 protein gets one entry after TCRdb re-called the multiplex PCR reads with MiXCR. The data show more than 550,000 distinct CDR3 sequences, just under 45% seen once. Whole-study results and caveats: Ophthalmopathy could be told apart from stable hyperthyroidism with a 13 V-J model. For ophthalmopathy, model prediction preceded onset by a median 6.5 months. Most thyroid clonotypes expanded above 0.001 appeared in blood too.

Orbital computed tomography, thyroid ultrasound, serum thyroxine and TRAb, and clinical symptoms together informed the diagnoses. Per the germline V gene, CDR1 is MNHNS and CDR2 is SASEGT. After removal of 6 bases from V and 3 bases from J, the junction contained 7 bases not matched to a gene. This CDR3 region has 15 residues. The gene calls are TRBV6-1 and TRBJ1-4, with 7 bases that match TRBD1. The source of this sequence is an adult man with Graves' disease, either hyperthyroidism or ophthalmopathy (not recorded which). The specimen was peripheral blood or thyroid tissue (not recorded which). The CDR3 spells CASSRTGDPNEKLFF. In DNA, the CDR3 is TGTGCCAGCAGCAGAACAGGGGATCCTAATGAAAAACTGTTTTTT.